This T cell receptor beta chain originates from a study of T cells in Graves' hyperthyroidism and ophthalmopathy. RNA transcripts yielded amplified TCR beta CDR3 regions. The HTBI primer set was used in a first-round RT-PCR of the TCR CDR3. TCRdb re-called the multiplex PCR reads through MiXCR, storing one row per CDR3 protein. This sample has fewer than 400,000 distinct CDR3 sequences, with 16% found just once. This clonotype was found many times. Trimming left V 3 bases short and J 8 bases short, with 11 bases between. The germline V gene has CDR1 KGHSH and CDR2 LQKENI. CDR3 length: 13 amino acids. Graves' hyperthyroidism showing no ophthalmopathy progression within 18 months was considered stable.

Material for sequencing was blood. This rearrangement joins TRBV18 to TRBJ1-3; tentatively, D is TRBD1 (6 bases). The receptor comes from a man aged 30-40 years with Graves' hyperthyroidism. CDR3 DNA sequence: TGTGCCAGCTCACCGACAGGTCGAGACACCATATATTTT. Encoded protein: CASSPTGRDTIYF.